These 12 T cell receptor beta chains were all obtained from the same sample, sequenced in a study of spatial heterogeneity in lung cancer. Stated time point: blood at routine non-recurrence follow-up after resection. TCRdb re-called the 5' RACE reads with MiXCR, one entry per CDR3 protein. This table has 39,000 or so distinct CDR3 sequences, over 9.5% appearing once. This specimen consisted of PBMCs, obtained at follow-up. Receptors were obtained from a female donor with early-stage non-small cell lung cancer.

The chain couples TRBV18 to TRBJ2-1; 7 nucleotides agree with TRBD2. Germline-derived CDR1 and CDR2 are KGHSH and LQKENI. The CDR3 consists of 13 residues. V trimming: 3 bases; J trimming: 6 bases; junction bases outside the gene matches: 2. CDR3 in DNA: TGTGCCAGCTCACCTCCGGGGGGCAATGAGCAGTTCTTC. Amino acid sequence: CASSPPGGNEQFF.

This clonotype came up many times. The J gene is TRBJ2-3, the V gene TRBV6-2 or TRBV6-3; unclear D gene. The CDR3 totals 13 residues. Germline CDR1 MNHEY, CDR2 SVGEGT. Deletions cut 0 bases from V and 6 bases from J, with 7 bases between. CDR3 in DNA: TGTGCCAGCAGTTACTCGTTGAGGGATACGCAGTATTTT. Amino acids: CASSYSLRDTQYF.

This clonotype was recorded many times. The CDR3 here is CASSQGGAGNTIYF. CDR3 bases: TGTGCCAGCAGCCAAGGAGGGGCTGGAAACACCATATATTTT. The J gene is TRBJ1-3, the V gene TRBV4-2; a possible D gene is TRBD1 (5 bases). Germline assignment: CDR1 LGHNA and CDR2 YNFKEQ. This CDR3 is built from 14 residues. V lost 1 base, J lost 2 bases, and 6 bases lay in between.

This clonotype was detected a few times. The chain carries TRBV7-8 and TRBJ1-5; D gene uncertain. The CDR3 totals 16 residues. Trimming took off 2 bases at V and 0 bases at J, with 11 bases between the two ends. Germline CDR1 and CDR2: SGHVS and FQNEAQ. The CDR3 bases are TGTGCCAGCAGCTTAAAGGCCGGGTTTAGCAATCAGCCCCAGCATTTT. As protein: CASSLKAGFSNQPQHF.

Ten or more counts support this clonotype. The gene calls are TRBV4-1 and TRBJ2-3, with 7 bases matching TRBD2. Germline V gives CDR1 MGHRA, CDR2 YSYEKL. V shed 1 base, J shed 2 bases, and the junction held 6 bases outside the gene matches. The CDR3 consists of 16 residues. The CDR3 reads CASSQVQAGDTDTQYF. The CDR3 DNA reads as TGCGCCAGCAGCCAAGTCCAGGCGGGGGACACAGATACGCAGTATTTT.

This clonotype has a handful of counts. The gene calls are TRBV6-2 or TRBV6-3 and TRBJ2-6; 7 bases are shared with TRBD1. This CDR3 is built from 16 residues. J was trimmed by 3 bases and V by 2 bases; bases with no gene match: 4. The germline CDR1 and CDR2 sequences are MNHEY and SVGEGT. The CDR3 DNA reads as TGTGCCAGCAGTTACCCCCAGGGGGTTGGGGCCAACGTCCTGACTTTC. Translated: CASSYPQGVGANVLTF.

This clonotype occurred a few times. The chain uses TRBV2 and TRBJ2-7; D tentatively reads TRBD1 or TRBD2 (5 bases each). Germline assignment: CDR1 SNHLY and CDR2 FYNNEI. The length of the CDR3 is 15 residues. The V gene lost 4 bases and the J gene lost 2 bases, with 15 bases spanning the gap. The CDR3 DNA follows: TGTGCCAGCAGTGGTGAGGGACGACCCCCCTACGAGCAGTACTTC. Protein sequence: CASSGEGRPPYEQYF.

The CDR3 DNA follows: TGTGCCAGCAGCTTAGGACACCTAGCCAAAAACATTCAGTACTTC. As protein: CASSLGHLAKNIQYF. The rearrangement links TRBV7-2 to TRBJ2-4; D is ambiguous. Germline CDR1 and CDR2: SGHTA and FQGNSA. CDR3 length: 15 residues. V was pared by 1 base and J by 0 bases, with 7 bases between. The full variable domain, its missing parts supplied by reference TRBV7-2 and TRBJ2-4, is GAGVSQSPSNKVTEKGKDVELRCDPISGHTALYWYRQSLGQGLEFLIYFQGNSAPDKSGLPSDRFSAERTGGSVSTLTIQRTQQEDSAVYLCASSLGHLAKNIQYFGAGTRLSVL.

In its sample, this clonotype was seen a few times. CDR3: CASHTGHPSYEQYF. The CDR3 coding sequence is TGTGCCAGCCATACCGGACACCCTTCTTACGAGCAGTACTTC. The rearrangement uses TRBV28 and TRBJ2-7; TRBD1 might be the D (5 bases). The CDR3 extends over 14 amino acids. The germline V gene has CDR1 MDHEN and CDR2 SYDVKM. Trimming shortened V by 8 bases and J by 4 bases, and 18 bases separated the two germline ends.

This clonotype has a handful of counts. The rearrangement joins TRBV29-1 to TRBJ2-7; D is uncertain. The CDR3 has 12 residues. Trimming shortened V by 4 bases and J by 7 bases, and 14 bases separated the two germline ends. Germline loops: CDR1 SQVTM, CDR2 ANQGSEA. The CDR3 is CSVAVGLGEQYF. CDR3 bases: TGCAGCGTTGCTGTTGGGTTGGGGGAGCAGTACTTC.

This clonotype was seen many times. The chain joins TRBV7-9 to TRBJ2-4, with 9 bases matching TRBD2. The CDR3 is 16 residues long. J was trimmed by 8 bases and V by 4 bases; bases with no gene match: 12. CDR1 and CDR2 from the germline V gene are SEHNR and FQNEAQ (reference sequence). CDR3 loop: CASSSGPAGGSDIQYF. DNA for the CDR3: TGTGCCAGCAGCTCCGGTCCCGCGGGGGGGTCGGACATTCAGTACTTC.

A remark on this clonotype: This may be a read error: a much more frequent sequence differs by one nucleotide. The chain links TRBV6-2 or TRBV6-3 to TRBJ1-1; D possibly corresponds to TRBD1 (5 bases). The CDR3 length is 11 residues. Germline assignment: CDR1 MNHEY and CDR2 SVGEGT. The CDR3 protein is CVSRDEAEAFF. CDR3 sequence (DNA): TGTGTCAGCAGGGACGAAGCTGAAGCTTTCTTT.